This T cell receptor beta chain emerged from a study of blood T cell repertoires in COVID-19. Study summary: Italy, Spain and the United States were the sources of the convalescent and acute COVID-19 samples.

Authors' processing steps: Estimation of nucleated cell counts relied on the amplification of reference gene primers. Profiling relied on immunoSEQ multiplex PCR, and the TCRdb table lists in-frame clones only, not all of them. V and J calls and clone size are copied from that table; D and trimming were computed from the DNA. The sample records fewer than 250,000 clones, around 90% being singletons. Germline CDR1 reads SQVTM; CDR2 reads ANQGSEA. The J segment lost 7 bases and the V segment lost 5 bases, leaving 16 bases of the junction unmatched. The CDR3 totals 16 residues. This sequence joins TRBV29-1 and TRBJ2-3; 9 bases line up with TRBD1. Sample: PBMCs or T cells enriched from blood (not recorded which). The TCR comes from a woman in her 30s with acute COVID-19. Here the CDR3 DNA reads TGCAGCGTTCAGAATCCGGGACAGGGAAGGATGAATACGCAGTATTTT. The encoded protein is CSVQNPGQGRMNTQYF.